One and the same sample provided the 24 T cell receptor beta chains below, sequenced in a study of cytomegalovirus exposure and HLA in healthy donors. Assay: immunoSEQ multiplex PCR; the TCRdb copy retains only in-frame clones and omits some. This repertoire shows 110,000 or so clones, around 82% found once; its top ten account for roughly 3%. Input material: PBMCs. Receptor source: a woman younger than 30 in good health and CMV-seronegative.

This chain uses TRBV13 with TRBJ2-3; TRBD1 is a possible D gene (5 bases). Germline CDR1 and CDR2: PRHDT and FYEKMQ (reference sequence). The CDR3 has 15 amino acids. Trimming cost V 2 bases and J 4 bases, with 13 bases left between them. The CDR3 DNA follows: TGTGCCAGCAGCTTATACCAGGGAACCCCAGATACGCAGTATTTT. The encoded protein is CASSLYQGTPDTQYF.

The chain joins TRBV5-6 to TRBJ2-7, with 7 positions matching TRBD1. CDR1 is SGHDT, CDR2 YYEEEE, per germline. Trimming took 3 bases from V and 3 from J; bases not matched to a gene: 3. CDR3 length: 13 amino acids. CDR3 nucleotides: TGTGCCAGCAGCTCCCGGGACAGCTACGAGCAGTACTTC. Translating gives CASSSRDSYEQYF.

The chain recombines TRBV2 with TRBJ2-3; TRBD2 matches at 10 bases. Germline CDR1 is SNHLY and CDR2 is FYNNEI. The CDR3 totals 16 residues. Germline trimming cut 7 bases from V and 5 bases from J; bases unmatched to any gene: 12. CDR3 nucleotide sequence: TGTGCCAGCAATACACCTAGCGGGGGTAAGGTAGATACGCAGTATTTT. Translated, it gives CASNTPSGGKVDTQYF.

This chain's CDR3 is CASSDGFGGETDTQYF. The CDR3 DNA reads TGCGCCAGCAGTGATGGGTTCGGGGGAGAGACAGATACGCAGTATTTT. The chain has TRBV5-1 and TRBJ2-3, with D perhaps TRBD2 (6 bases). The CDR3 totals 16 residues. Germline assignment: CDR1 SGHRS and CDR2 YFSETQ. V was clipped by 5 bases and J by 3 bases, with 19 bases between them.

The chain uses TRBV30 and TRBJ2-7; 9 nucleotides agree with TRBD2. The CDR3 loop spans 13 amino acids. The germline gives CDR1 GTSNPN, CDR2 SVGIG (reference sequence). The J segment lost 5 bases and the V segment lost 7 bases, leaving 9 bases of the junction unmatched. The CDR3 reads CASFGLAGNEQYF. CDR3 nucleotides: TGTGCCTCCTTCGGGCTAGCGGGGAACGAGCAGTACTTC.

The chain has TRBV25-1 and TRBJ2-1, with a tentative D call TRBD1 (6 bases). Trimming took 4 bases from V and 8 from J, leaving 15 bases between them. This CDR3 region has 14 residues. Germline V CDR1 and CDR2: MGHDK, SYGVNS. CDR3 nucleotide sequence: TGTGCCAGCAGTGCCCTACAGGGATGGGATGAGCAGTTCTTC. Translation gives CASSALQGWDEQFF.

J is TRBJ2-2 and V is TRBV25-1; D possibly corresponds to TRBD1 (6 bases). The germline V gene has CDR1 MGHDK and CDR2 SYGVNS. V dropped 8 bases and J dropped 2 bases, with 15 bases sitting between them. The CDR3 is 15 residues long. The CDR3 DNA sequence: TGTGCCAGCGCTCACGGACAGATAAACACCGGGGAGCTGTTTTTT. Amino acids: CASAHGQINTGELFF.

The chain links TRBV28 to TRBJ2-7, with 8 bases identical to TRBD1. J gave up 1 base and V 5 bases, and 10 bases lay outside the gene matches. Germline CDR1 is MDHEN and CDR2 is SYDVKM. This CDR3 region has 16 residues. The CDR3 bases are TGTGCCAGCAGTCTCATCCAGGGGGCGAGTTCCTACGAGCAGTACTTC. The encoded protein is CASSLIQGASSYEQYF.

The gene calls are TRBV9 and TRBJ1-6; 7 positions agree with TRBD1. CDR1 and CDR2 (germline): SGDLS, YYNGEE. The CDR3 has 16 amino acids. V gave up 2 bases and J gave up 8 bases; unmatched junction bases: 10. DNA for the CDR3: TGTGCCAGCAGCGTCGGTCTACAGGGGTTTGATTCACCCCTCCACTTT. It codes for CASSVGLQGFDSPLHF.

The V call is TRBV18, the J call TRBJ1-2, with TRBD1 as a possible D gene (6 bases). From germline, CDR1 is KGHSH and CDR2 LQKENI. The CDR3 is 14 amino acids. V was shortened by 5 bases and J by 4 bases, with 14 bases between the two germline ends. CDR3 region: CASSTDRSFYGYTF. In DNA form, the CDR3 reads TGTGCCAGCTCAACCGACAGGTCGTTCTATGGCTACACCTTC.

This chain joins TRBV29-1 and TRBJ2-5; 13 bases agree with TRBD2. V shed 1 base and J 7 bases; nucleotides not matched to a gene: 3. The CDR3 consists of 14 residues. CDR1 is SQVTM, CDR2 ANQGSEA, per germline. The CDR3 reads CSVEGTSGGWTQYF. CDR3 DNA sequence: TGCAGCGTTGAAGGGACTAGCGGGGGATGGACCCAGTACTTC.

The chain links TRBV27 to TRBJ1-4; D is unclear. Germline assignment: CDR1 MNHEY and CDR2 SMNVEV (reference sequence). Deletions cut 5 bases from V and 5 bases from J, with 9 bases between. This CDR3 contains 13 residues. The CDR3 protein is CASSGSRNEKLFF. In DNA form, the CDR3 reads TGTGCCAGCAGTGGGTCTAGAAATGAAAAACTGTTTTTT.

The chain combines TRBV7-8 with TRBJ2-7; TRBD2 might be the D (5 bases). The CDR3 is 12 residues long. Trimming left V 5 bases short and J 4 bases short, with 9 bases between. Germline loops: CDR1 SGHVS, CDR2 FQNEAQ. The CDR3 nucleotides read TGTGCCAGCAGCCTCACTAGTTACGAGCAGTACTTC. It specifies CASSLTSYEQYF.

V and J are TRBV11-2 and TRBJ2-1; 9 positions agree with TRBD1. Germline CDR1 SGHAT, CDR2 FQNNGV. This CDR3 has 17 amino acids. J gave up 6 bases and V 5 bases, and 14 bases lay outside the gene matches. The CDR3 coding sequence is TGTGCCAGCAGCCCAATCCTACCGGGACAGGGCGTCAATGAGCAGTTCTTC. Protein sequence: CASSPILPGQGVNEQFF.

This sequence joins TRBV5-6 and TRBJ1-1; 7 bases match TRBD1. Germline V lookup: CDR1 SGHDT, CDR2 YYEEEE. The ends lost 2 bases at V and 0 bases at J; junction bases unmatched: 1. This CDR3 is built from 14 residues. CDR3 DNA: TGTGCCAGCAGCTTCGGGACAGTGAACACTGAAGCTTTCTTT. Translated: CASSFGTVNTEAFF.

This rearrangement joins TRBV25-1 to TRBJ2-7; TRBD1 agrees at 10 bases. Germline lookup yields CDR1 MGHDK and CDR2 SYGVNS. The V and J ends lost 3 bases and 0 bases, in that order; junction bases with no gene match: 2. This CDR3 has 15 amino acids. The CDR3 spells CASSETGGASYEQYF. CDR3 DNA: TGTGCCAGCAGTGAGACAGGGGGCGCCTCCTACGAGCAGTACTTC.

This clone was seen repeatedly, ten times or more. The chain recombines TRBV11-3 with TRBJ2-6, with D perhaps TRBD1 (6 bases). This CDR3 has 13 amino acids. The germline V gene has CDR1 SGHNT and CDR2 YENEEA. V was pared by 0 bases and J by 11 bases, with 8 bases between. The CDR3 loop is CASSLEGGHVLTF. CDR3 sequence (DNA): TGTGCCAGCAGCTTAGAAGGGGGACACGTCCTGACTTTC.

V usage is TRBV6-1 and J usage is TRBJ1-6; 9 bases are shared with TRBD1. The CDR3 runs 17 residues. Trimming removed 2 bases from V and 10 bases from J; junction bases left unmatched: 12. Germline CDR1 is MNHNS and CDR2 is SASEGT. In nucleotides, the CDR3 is TGTGCCAGCAGTGAACTTGGGAACAGGGGGCGAGGGTCACCCCTCCACTTT. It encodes CASSELGNRGRGSPLHF.

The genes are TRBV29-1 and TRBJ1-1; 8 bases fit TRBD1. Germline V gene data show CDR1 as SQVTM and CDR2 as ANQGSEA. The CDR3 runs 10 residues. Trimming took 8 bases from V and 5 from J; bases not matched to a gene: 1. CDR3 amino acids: CSWTGTEAFF. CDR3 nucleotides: TGCAGCTGGACAGGGACTGAAGCTTTCTTT.

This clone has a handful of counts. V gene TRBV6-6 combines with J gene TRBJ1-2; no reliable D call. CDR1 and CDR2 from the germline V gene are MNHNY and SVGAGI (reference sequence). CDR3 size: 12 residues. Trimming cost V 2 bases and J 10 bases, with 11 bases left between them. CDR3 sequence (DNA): TGTGCCAGCAGTTACGAACGCCTGGCCTACACCTTC. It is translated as CASSYERLAYTF.

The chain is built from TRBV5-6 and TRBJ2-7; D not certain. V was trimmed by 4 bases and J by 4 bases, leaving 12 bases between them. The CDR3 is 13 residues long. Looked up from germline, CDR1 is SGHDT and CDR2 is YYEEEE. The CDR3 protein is CASSLGPQYEQYF. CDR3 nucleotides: TGTGCCAGCAGCCTCGGTCCCCAATACGAGCAGTACTTC.

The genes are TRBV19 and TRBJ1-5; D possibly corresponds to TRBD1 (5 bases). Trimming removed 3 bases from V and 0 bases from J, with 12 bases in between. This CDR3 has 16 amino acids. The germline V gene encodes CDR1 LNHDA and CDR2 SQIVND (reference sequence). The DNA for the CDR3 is TGTGCCAGTAGTATTACAGGAACTTATAGCAATCAGCCCCAGCATTTT. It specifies CASSITGTYSNQPQHF.

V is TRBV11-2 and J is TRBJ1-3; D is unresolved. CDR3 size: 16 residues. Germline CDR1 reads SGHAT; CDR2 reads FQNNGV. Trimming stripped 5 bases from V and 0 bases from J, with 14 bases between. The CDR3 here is CASSPLDTFSGNTIYF. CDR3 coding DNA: TGTGCCAGCAGCCCCTTAGACACCTTCTCTGGAAACACCATATATTTT. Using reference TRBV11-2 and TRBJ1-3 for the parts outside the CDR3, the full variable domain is EAGVAQSPRYKIIEKRQSVAFWCNPISGHATLYWYQQILGQGPKLLIQFQNNGVVDDSQLPKDRFSAERLKGVDSTLKIQPAKLEDSAVYLCASSPLDTFSGNTIYFGEGSWLTVV.

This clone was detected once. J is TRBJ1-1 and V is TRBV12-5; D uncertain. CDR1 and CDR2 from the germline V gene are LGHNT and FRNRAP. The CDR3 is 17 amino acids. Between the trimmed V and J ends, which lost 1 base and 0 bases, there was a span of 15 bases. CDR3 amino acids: CASGLAPKAQMNTEAFF. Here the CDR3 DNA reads TGTGCTAGTGGTTTGGCCCCAAAGGCACAGATGAACACTGAAGCTTTCTTT.